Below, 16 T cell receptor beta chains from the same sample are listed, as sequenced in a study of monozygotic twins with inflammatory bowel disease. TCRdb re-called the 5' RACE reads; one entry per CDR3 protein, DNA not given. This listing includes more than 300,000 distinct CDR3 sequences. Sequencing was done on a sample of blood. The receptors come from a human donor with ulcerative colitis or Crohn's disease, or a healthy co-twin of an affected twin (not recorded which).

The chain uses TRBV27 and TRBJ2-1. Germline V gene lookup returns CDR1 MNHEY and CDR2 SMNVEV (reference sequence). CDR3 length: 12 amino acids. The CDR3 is CASTSTYNEQFF.

CDR3 region: CASSKDRYEQYF. The rearrangement uses TRBV12-3 or TRBV12-4 and TRBJ2-7; TCRdb outputs TRBD1, but without DNA this stays unchecked. The CDR3 contains 12 residues.

This CDR3 is CASSPSLAGYNEQFF. The gene calls are TRBV9 and TRBJ2-1; the TCRdb call, TRBD2, lacks DNA for checking. The CDR3 covers 15 residues. CDR1 is SGDLS and CDR2 is YYNGEE in the germline V gene.

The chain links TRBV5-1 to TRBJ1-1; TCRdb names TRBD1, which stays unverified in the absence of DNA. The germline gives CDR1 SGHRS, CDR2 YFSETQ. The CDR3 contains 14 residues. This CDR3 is CASSSHRGRGEAFF.

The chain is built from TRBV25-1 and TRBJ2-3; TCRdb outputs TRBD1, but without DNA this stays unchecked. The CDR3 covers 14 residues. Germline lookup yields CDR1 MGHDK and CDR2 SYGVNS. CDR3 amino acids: CASSGPLSADTQYF.

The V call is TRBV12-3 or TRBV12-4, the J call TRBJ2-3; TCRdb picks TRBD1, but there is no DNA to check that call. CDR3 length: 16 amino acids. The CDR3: CASSFHRDTGTDTQYF.

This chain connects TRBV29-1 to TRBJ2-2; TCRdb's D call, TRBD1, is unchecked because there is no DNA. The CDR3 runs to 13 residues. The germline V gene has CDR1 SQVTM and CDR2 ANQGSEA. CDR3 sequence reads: CSVDGDNTGELFF.

CDR3 amino acids: CASSQDLTGFGELFF. This chain uses TRBV4-2 with TRBJ2-2. CDR3 length equals 15 residues. In germline, CDR1 is LGHNA, CDR2 YNFKEQ.

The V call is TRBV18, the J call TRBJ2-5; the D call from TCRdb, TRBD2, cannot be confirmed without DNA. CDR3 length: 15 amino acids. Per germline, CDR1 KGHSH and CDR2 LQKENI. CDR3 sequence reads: CASSPRTSGPGTQYF.

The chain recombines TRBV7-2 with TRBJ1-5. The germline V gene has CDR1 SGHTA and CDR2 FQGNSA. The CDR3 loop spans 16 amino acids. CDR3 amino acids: CASSLEGVRGSQPQHF.

The CDR3 sequence: CASSADRGSNYGYTF. The genes are TRBV7-9 and TRBJ1-2; the TCRdb call, TRBD1, lacks DNA for checking. Looked up from germline, CDR1 is SEHNR and CDR2 is FQNEAQ (reference sequence). CDR3 length: 15 residues.

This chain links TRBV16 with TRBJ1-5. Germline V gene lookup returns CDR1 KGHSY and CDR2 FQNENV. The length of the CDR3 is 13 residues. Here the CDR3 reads CASSLYPNQPQHF.

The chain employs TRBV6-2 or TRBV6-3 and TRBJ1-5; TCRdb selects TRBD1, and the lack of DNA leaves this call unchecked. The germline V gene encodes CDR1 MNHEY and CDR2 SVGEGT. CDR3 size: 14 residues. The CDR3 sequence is CASRTQGSYQPQHF.

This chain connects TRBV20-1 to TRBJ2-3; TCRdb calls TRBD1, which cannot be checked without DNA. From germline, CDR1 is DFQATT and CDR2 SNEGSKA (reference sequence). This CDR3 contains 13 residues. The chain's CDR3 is CSARTVGTDTQYF.

The CDR3 spells CASSPGVSNQPQHF. V usage is TRBV7-9 and J usage is TRBJ1-5; TCRdb's D gene call, TRBD1, goes unchecked for lack of DNA. This CDR3 is 14 amino acids long. The germline V gene has CDR1 SEHNR and CDR2 FQNEAQ (reference sequence).

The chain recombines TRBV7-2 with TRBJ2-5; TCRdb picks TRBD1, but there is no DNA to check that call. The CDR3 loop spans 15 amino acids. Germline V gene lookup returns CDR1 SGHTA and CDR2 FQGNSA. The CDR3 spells CASSGGQGHGGTQYF. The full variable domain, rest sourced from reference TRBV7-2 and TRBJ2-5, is GAGVSQSPSNKVTEKGKDVELRCDPISGHTALYWYRQSLGQGLEFLIYFQGNSAPDKSGLPSDRFSAERTGGSVSTLTIQRTQQEDSAVYLCASSGGQGHGGTQYFGPGTRLLVL.